The entry below gives a single T cell receptor (beta chain) sequence along with its context. Data came from immunoSEQ multiplex PCR; TCRdb stores just in-frame clones and leaves some out. The sample carries roughly 500,000 clones, almost 97% recorded once. This record comes from a study of shared clonotypes between healthy human individuals. CDR1 and CDR2 from the germline V gene are SQVTM and ANQGSEA. The V segment lost 5 bases and the J segment 2 bases; nucleotides outside the gene matches: 1. The CDR3 is 12 residues long. The genes are TRBV29-1 and TRBJ2-5; 8 bases map to TRBD1. This TCR came from a woman aged 25 to 39 in good health. Sequencing used naive CD4+ T cells sorted from blood. Subset: CD45RA+ positively selected. As DNA, the CDR3 is TGCAGCGTTCACAGGGGGCAAGAGACCCAGTACTTC. Protein sequence: CSVHRGQETQYF.